The rows below give T cell receptor beta chains drawn from one sample of a study of T cell responses to AZD1222 COVID-19 vaccine. Sequencing was performed with immunoSEQ multiplex PCR; in TCRdb, only in-frame clones are kept and a portion is missing. Here the sample spans under 150,000 clones, roughly nine tenths being singletons. Source: peripheral blood, taken 28 days after the second AZD1222 dose. The receptors stem from an adult who received the AZD1222 COVID-19 vaccine. Both conserved end residues are part of each CDR3. A D gene is named only where the DNA matches it firmly. Size is stated for part of the rows, as once, few or many counts, or as a class when the clone is expanded.

>TRBJ1-2|.|.|TRBV4-1
TGCGCCAGCAGTCTAGGGGGGGCTGGGGCGGTGTATGGCTACACCTTC
CASSLGGAGAVYGYTF
>TRBJ2-1|.|.|TRBV20-1
TGCAGTGCTAGTATAGCGTCCTACAATGAGCAGTTCTTC
CSASIASYNEQFF
>TRBJ1-4|.|.|TRBV6-2/TRBV6-3
TGTGCCAGCAGTTATTGGGAACGGGATGAAAAACTGTTTTTT
CASSYWERDEKLFF
>TRBJ1-2|.|.|TRBV2
TGTGCCACCACGAGGGAATTGAACTATGGCTACACCTTC
CATTRELNYGYTF
>TRBJ2-5|once|.|TRBV28
TGTGCCAGCAGTGGGACCTCGCTGTCAGAGACCCAGTACTTC
CASSGTSLSETQYF
>TRBJ1-1|.|.|TRBV28
TGTGCCAGCACCATAAAAGGCACTGAAGCTTTCTTT
CASTIKGTEAFF
>TRBJ1-1|few|.|TRBV5-4
TGTGCCAGCAGCTCGAACAGGGCCCCGCGCACTGAAGCTTTCTTT
CASSSNRAPRTEAFF
>TRBJ1-1|.|.|TRBV6-5
TGTGCCAGCAGCACCCGGGACCCCGGAAAAACTGAAGCTTTCTTT
CASSTRDPGKTEAFF
>TRBJ1-1|.|.|TRBV19
TGTGCCAGTAGTTCCGGGAGTTACACTGAAGCTTTCTTT
CASSSGSYTEAFF
>TRBJ2-4|.|.|TRBV12-2
TGTGCAAGTCGCTTAGCGACCATCTCTCTAGCCAAAAACATTCAGTACTTC
CASRLATISLAKNIQYF
>TRBJ2-7|.|.|TRBV5-1
TGCGCCAGCAGCGCCGGGGAGGGGACACACTACGAGCAGTACTTC
CASSAGEGTHYEQYF
>TRBJ2-7|.|TRBD1|TRBV5-4
TGTGCCAGCAGCAACCCCGGGACAGGGGGCTCCGAGCAGTACTTC
CASSNPGTGGSEQYF
>TRBJ1-1|.|.|TRBV7-9
TGTGCCAGCAGCTTAGCCCCCAGGCCGAACACTGAAGCTTTCTTT
CASSLAPRPNTEAFF
>TRBJ2-5|.|.|TRBV10-1
TGCGCCAGCAGGGCTCGAGGGGAAGAGACCCAGTACTTC
CASRARGEETQYF
>TRBJ1-5|.|.|TRBV18
TGTGCCAGCTCACCAACCGGTGGCGGGATAGGCAATCAGCCCCAGCATTTT
CASSPTGGGIGNQPQHF
>TRBJ2-4|.|.|TRBV10-3
TGTGCCATCAGTGATGAAACGATGGGGGCCAAAAACATTCAGTACTTC
CAISDETMGAKNIQYF
>TRBJ1-4|.|TRBD1|TRBV25-1
TGTGCCAGCAGTGAACGGGTACAGGGGAGCGAAAAACTGTTTTTT
CASSERVQGSEKLFF
>TRBJ1-1|.|.|TRBV11-2
TGTGCCAGCAGCCTGGTTAGTGGGAGCACTGAAGCTTTCTTT
CASSLVSGSTEAFF
>TRBJ2-2|.|TRBD2|TRBV15
TGTGCCACCAGCAGCCGAGCCCGGGGGGTGAGGAACACCGGGGAGCTGTTTTTT
CATSSRARGVRNTGELFF
>TRBJ2-1|.|.|TRBV5-1
TGCGCCAGCAGCCCCTTCACGAGGACGACTAACAATGAGCAGTTCTTC
CASSPFTRTTNNEQFF
>TRBJ2-2|.|.|TRBV10-3
TGTGCCATCAGTCCCATGGGGAGATCAGACGGGGAGCTGTTTTTT
CAISPMGRSDGELFF
>TRBJ2-3|.|TRBD2|TRBV6-6
TGTGCCAGCAGAATACTAGCGGGATCTAGCACAGATACGCAGTATTTT
CASRILAGSSTDTQYF
>TRBJ1-3|.|.|TRBV13
TGTGCCAGCAGCTTGACCGTCTCTGGAAACACCATATATTTT
CASSLTVSGNTIYF
>TRBJ1-1|.|.|TRBV27
TGTGCCAGCCGTCGGGGTCGTGAGGCTTTCTTT
CASRRGREAFF
>TRBJ1-5|.|.|TRBV19
TGTGCCAGTAGCCACGGACTGATCAATCAGCCCCAGCATTTT
CASSHGLINQPQHF
>TRBJ1-5|.|.|TRBV6-6
TGTGCCAGCAGTTGGGCCGATCCTATCGGGCAGCCCCAGCATTTT
CASSWADPIGQPQHF
>TRBJ1-2|.|.|TRBV29-1
TGCAGCGTTGATTTAGACTCTAACTATGGCTACACCTTC
CSVDLDSNYGYTF
>TRBJ2-1|.|.|TRBV2
TGTGCCAGCAGAGAATACAATGAGCAGTTCTTC
CASREYNEQFF
>TRBJ1-4|.|.|TRBV24-1
TGTGCCACCAGGGGGGGGTTTAATGAAAAACTGTTTTTT
CATRGGFNEKLFF
>TRBJ2-3|once|.|TRBV3-1/TRBV3-2
TGTGCCAGCAGCCAAGACGCAAATACGCAGTATTTT
CASSQDANTQYF
>TRBJ1-6|.|.|TRBV7-9
TGTGCCAGCAGCTTAGACTCAGGCGCAGGTTCACCCCTCCACTTT
CASSLDSGAGSPLHF
>TRBJ1-2|once|TRBD1|TRBV6-2/TRBV6-3
TGTGCCAGCAGTTATTCGGGACAGCACTTCTATGGCTACACCTTC
CASSYSGQHFYGYTF
>TRBJ1-2|.|.|TRBV12-3/TRBV12-4
TGTGCCAGCAGTCTCGACAGCTTCTATGGCTACACCTTC
CASSLDSFYGYTF
>TRBJ1-1|.|TRBD1|TRBV19
TGTGCCAGGACCTCAGGGACAGCCCTCATTATGAACACTGAAGCTTTCTTT
CARTSGTALIMNTEAFF